Below, 12 T cell receptor beta chains from the same sample are listed, as sequenced in a study of T cell repertoires in cytomegalovirus infection. MiXCR was run by TCRdb on the reads, yielding one entry per CDR3 protein. The data contain around 530,000 distinct CDR3 sequences, around 27% of them singletons. Sequenced: PBMCs. These receptors all come from a human donor in good health (CMV status not recorded). Some clones in this sample may be carry-over from other donors' samples.

V usage is TRBV19 and J usage is TRBJ2-4, with 7 bases lining up with TRBD2. CDR1 is LNHDA, CDR2 SQIVND, per germline (reference sequence). The CDR3 runs 14 residues. V lost 9 bases to trimming and J lost 7 bases; unmatched junction nucleotides: 12. In DNA form, the CDR3 reads TGTGCCAGCCGACTAGCCATCGGGTCGAACATTCAGTACTTC. Its translation: CASRLAIGSNIQYF.

The genes are TRBV7-8 and TRBJ2-1, with 12 bases that match TRBD2. This CDR3 spans 19 amino acids. V was clipped by 11 bases and J by 3 bases; unmatched bases: 20. Germline V gives CDR1 SGHVS, CDR2 FQNEAQ. The CDR3 loop reads CASRQPRTSGVSDYNEQFF. The CDR3 DNA reads as TGTGCCTCCAGACAACCTAGGACTAGCGGGGTGAGCGACTACAATGAGCAGTTCTTC.

This sequence joins TRBV5-1 and TRBJ2-1, with D hard to call. There are 13 residues in the CDR3. Germline values: CDR1 SGHRS, CDR2 YFSETQ. V was pared by 0 bases and J by 7 bases, with 8 bases between. The CDR3 here is CASSLAPVNEQFF. The CDR3, as DNA: TGCGCCAGCAGCTTGGCACCGGTGAATGAGCAGTTCTTC.

In its sample, this clonotype was seen many times. This chain links TRBV7-2 with TRBJ2-3; weak D call: TRBD1 (6 bases). V was pared by 5 bases and J by 6 bases, with 15 bases between. Looked up from germline, CDR1 is SGHTA and CDR2 is FQGNSA. CDR3 length: 14 residues. The CDR3 nucleotides read TGTGCCAGCAGCCAGGGGTTAAGGTTGGATACGCAGTATTTT. Translating gives CASSQGLRLDTQYF.

This clonotype was detected a few times. The V and J genes are TRBV19 and TRBJ2-2; 7 bases are a match to TRBD2. J lost 6 bases, V lost 7 bases, and 14 bases had no gene match. Germline CDR1 LNHDA, CDR2 SQIVND (reference sequence). There are 16 residues in the CDR3. CDR3 protein: CASTTSSWEGSGELFF. The CDR3 coding sequence is TGTGCCAGTACCACTTCTTCGTGGGAGGGCTCCGGGGAGCTGTTTTTT.

This clonotype was counted a single time. The V and J genes are TRBV10-3 and TRBJ2-3; weak D call: TRBD2 (6 bases). V dropped 8 bases and J dropped 0 bases, with 9 bases sitting between them. Germline V gives CDR1 ENHRY, CDR2 SYGVKD. The CDR3 is 13 amino acids. CDR3 sequence reads: CAISGVSTDTQYF. In DNA form, the CDR3 reads TGTGCCATCTCGGGAGTTAGCACAGATACGCAGTATTTT.

The V gene is TRBV4-1, the J gene TRBJ1-5; TRBD1 might be the D (6 bases). Deletions cut 0 bases from V and 7 bases from J, with 16 bases between. Germline assignment: CDR1 MGHRA and CDR2 YSYEKL. CDR3 length: 16 amino acids. In DNA, the CDR3 is TGCGCCAGCAGCCAAGAGGGTGGCAGGGGAGGGCAGCCCCAGCATTTT. Translation: CASSQEGGRGGQPQHF.

This clonotype was observed at least ten times. The chain has TRBV7-2 and TRBJ1-3, with D unresolved. The length of the CDR3 is 16 residues. Germline V gene sequence: CDR1 SGHTA, CDR2 FQGNSA. The V end was cut by 4 bases, the J end by 5 bases, with 18 bases between. Here the CDR3 DNA reads TGTGCCAGCAGCTCAGTGGGCGGTGAGAGGAGAAACACCATATATTTT. This translates into CASSSVGGERRNTIYF.

In its sample, this clonotype was seen many times. The V and J genes are TRBV7-9 and TRBJ1-2; TRBD1 might be the D (5 bases). V lost 4 bases, J lost 5 bases, and 14 bases lay in between. Germline assignment: CDR1 SEHNR and CDR2 FQNEAQ (reference sequence). The length of the CDR3 is 14 residues. Here the CDR3 DNA reads TGTGCCAGCAGCTCATTCGGGACCCTTTATGGCTACACCTTC. It encodes CASSSFGTLYGYTF.

The gene calls are TRBV29-1 and TRBJ2-5, with D unresolved. Germline V gene sequence: CDR1 SQVTM, CDR2 ANQGSEA. The CDR3 spans 13 residues. Between the trimmed V and J ends, which lost 2 bases and 3 bases, there was a span of 10 bases. The CDR3 loop reads CSVEPENKETQYF. The CDR3 nucleotides read TGCAGCGTTGAACCGGAAAACAAAGAGACCCAGTACTTC.

J is TRBJ2-7 and V is TRBV5-6; 9 bases agree with TRBD2. The CDR3 runs 17 residues. Losses at the gene ends were 4 bases for V and 2 bases for J; bases not matched to a gene: 13. Germline V gene lookup returns CDR1 SGHDT and CDR2 YYEEEE. The CDR3 is CASSRMGGRASPYEQYV. CDR3 in DNA: TGTGCCAGCAGCCGAATGGGCGGGAGGGCCTCTCCCTACGAGCAGTACGTC.

This chain connects TRBV20-1 to TRBJ2-1, with TRBD2 identical over 9 bases. J was trimmed by 5 bases and V by 5 bases; bases with no gene match: 7. Germline V CDR1 and CDR2: DFQATT, SNEGSKA (reference sequence). The length of the CDR3 is 14 residues. The CDR3 sequence: CSAWGGRAHNEQFF. For the CDR3, the DNA is TGCAGTGCTTGGGGCGGGAGGGCTCACAATGAGCAGTTCTTC.